The clone carrying this T cell receptor (beta chain) was observed a handful of times. The CDR3 sequence is 13 residues long. V lost 0 bases and J 1 base, leaving 4 bases between the germline ends. Germline loops: CDR1 SGHRS, CDR2 YFSETQ. The data are from a study of T-cell reconstitution after alpha-beta-depleted transplantation in children. Molecular barcoding with unique molecular identifiers was used for the TCRbeta library. TCRdb used MiXCR to reprocess the PCR reads, holding one entry per CDR3 protein. The profile shows hundreds of thousands of distinct CDR3 sequences, around 10% of them singletons.

The specimen comprised PBMCs from the stem cell graft donor, sampled from the stem cell graft. The TCR sequence derives from a human donor who donated a stem cell graft to a child with acute lymphoblastic leukemia. The rearrangement joins TRBV5-1 to TRBJ1-2, with no clear D. This chain's CDR3 is CASSLDDNYGYTF. Here the CDR3 DNA reads TGCGCCAGCAGCTTGGATGATAACTATGGCTACACCTTC.